This T cell receptor beta chain was sequenced in a study of T cells in Graves' hyperthyroidism and ophthalmopathy. This clonotype was detected ten times or more. Its antigen is not identified. V was clipped by 6 bases and J by 0 bases; unmatched bases: 5. The CDR3 is 16 residues long. Regarding the study as a whole: A model built on 13 V-J features separated ophthalmopathy from stable hyperthyroidism. Most thyroid clonotypes expanded above 0.001 appeared in blood too. Model output signaled ophthalmopathy a median approximately 6.2 months ahead of onset.

Participants, patients aged 18 to 65, had newly diagnosed hyperthyroidism with a duration under 2 months. RNA transcripts gave rise to amplified TCR beta CDR3 regions. An initial round of RT-PCR targeting the TCR CDR3 relied on the HTBI primer set. TCRdb redid the calling of the multiplex PCR reads with MiXCR, one entry per CDR3 protein. The sample lists 750,000 to 900,000 distinct CDR3 sequences, 38% occurring once. This TCR was sampled from a man aged 18 to 30 with Graves' hyperthyroidism. The chain carries TRBV12-3 or TRBV12-4 and TRBJ2-6, with 7 bases that match TRBD1. The sample was blood. The CDR3 DNA reads TGTGCCAGCAGCGGGACAGCCTACTCTGGGGCCAACGTCCTGACTTTC. It encodes CASSGTAYSGANVLTF.